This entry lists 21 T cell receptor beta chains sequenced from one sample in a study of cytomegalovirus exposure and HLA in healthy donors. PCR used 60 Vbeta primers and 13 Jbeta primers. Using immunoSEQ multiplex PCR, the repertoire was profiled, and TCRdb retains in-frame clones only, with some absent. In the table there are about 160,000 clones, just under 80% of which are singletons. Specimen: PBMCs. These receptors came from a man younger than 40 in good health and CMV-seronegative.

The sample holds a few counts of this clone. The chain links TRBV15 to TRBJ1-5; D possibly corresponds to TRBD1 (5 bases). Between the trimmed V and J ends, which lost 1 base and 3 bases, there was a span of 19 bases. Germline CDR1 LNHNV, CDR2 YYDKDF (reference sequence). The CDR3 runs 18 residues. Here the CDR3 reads CATSRGSDSGGLNQPQHF. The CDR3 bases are TGTGCCACCAGCAGAGGTTCGGACTCGGGGGGACTCAATCAGCCCCAGCATTTT.

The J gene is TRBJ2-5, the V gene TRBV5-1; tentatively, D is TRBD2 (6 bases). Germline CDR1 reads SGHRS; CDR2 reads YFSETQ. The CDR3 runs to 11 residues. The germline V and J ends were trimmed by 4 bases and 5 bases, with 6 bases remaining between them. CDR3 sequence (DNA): TGCGCCAGCAGCCGGGAGGAGACCCAGTACTTC. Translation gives CASSREETQYF.

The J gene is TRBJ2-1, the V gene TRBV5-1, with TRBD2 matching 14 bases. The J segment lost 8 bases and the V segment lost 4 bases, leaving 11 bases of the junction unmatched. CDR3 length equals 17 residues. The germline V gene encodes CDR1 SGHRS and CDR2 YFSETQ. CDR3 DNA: TGCGCCAGCAGCCTCGTCCCGACTAGCGGGGGGGCCGATGAGCAGTTCTTC. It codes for CASSLVPTSGGADEQFF.

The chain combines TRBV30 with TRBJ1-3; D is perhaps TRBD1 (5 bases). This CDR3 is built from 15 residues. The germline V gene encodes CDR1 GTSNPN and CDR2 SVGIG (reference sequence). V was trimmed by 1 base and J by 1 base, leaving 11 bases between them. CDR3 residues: CAWSEQGWSGNTIYF. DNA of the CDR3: TGTGCCTGGAGTGAGCAGGGTTGGTCTGGAAACACCATATATTTT.

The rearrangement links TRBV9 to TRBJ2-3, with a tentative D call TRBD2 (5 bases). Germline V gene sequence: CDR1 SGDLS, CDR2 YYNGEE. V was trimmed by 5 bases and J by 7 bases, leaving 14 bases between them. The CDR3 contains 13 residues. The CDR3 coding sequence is TGTGCCAGCAGTTCTATACCTAGCTATACGCAGTATTTT. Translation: CASSSIPSYTQYF.

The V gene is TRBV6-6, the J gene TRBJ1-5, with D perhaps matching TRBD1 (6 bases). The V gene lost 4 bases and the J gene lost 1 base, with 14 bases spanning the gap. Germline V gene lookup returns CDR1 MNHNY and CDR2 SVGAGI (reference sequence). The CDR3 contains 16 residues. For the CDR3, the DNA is TGTGCCAGCAGTTCTGAGGGGGAAGGGAGCAATCAGCCCCAGCATTTT. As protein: CASSSEGEGSNQPQHF.

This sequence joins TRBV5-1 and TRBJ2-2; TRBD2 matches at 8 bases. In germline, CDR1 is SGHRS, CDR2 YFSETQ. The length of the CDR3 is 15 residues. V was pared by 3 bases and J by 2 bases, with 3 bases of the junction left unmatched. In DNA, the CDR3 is TGCGCCAGCAGCTCCGGGGGGGCAAACACCGGGGAGCTGTTTTTT. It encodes CASSSGGANTGELFF.

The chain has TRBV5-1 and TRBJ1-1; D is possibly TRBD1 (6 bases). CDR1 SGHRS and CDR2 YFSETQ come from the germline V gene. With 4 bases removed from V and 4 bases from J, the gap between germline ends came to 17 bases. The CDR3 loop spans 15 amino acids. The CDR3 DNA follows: TGCGCCAGCAGCCTCGACCAAGGGGGATTCACTGAAGCTTTCTTT. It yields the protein CASSLDQGGFTEAFF.

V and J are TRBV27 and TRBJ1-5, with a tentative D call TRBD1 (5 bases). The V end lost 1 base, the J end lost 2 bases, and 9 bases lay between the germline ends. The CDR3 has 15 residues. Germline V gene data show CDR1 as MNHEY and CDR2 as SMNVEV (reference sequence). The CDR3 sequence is CASSLLWGGNQPQHF. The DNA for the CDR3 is TGTGCCAGCAGTTTATTGTGGGGCGGCAATCAGCCCCAGCATTTT.

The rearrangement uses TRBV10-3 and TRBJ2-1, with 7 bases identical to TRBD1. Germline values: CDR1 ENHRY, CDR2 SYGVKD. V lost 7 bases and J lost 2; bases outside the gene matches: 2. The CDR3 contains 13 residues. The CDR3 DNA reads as TGTGCCATCAACAGGGGTCCCTACAATGAGCAGTTCTTC. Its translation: CAINRGPYNEQFF.

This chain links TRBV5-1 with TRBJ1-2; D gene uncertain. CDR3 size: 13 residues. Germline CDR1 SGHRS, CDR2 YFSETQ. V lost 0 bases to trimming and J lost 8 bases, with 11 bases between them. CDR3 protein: CASSLGERRGYTF. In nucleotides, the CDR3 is TGCGCCAGCAGCTTGGGTGAAAGGAGGGGCTACACCTTC.

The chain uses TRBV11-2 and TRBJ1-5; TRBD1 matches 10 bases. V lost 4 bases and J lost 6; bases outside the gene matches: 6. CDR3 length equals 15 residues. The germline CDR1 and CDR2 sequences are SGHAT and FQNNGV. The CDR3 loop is CASSSGTGDLQPQHF. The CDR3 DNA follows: TGTGCCAGCAGCTCCGGGACAGGGGACCTTCAGCCCCAGCATTTT.

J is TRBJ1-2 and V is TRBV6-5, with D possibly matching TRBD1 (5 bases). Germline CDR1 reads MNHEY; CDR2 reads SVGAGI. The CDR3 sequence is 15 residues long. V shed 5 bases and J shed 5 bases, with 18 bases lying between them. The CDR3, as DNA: TGTGCCAGCAGTAAGGGGACCATCCGGGGGTATGGCTACACCTTC. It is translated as CASSKGTIRGYGYTF.

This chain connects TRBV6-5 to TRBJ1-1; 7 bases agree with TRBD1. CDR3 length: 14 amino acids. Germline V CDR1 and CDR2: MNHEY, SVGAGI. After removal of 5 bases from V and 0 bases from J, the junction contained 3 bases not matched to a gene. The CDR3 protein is CASSLTGVNTEAFF. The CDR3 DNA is TGTGCCAGCAGTCTAACAGGGGTGAACACTGAAGCTTTCTTT.

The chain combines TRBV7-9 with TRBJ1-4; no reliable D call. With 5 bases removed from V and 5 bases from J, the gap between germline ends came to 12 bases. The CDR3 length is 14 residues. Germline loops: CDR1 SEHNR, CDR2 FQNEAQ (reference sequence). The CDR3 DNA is TGTGCCAGCAGCCGGGAATCTCAGAATGAAAAACTGTTTTTT. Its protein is CASSRESQNEKLFF.

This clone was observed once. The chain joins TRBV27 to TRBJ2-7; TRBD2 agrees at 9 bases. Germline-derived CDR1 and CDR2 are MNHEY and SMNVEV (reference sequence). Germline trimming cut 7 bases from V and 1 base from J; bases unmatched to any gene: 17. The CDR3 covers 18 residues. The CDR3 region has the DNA TGTGCCAGCACTAGCCGAGATGTGCGGGGGGGATCATCCTACGAGCAGTACTTC. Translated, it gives CASTSRDVRGGSSYEQYF.

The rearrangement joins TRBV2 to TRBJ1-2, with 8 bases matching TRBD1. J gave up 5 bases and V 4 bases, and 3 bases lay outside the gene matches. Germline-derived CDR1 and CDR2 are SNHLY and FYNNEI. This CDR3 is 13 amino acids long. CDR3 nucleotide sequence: TGTGCCAGCAGTGGGACAGGGCTATATGGCTACACCTTC. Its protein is CASSGTGLYGYTF.

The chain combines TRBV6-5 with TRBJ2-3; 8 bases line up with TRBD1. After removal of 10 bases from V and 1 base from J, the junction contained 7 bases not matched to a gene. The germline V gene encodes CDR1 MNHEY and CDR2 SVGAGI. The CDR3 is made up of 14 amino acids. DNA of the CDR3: TGTGCCACCAACAGGGGGTTGGGCACAGATACGCAGTATTTT. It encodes CATNRGLGTDTQYF.

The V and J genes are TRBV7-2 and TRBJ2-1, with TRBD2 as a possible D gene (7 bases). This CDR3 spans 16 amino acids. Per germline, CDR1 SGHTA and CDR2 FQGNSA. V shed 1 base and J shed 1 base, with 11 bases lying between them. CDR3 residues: CASSLVGGGSYNEQFF. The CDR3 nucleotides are TGTGCCAGCAGCTTAGTAGGGGGAGGGTCCTACAATGAGCAGTTCTTC.

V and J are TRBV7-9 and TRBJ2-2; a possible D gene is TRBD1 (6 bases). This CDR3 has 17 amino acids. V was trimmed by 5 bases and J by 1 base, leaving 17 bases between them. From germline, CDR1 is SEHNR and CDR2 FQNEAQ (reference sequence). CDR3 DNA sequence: TGTGCCAGCAGCACCTCCCTTGACAGGCAGAACACCGGGGAGCTGTTTTTT. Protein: CASSTSLDRQNTGELFF.

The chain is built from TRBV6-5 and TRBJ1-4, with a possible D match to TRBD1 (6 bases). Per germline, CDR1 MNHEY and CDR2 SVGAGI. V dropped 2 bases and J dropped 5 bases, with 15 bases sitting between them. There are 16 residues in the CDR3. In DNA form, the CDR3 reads TGTGCCAGCAGTTACGGGGGGAGGGGGAGGAATGAAAAACTGTTTTTT. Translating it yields CASSYGGRGRNEKLFF.